This T cell receptor (beta chain) was captured in a study of graft-versus-host responses after intestinal transplantation. Study-level background: Isolated intestinal, liver-intestinal, or multivisceral transplants had been given to the recipients. Points from the study as a whole: GvH clones were found in recipient marrow; some appeared first in ileum or blood.

Time point described: postoperative day 105 after intestinal transplantation (dayNNNN = postoperative day). Profiling relied on immunoSEQ multiplex PCR, and the TCRdb table lists in-frame clones only, not all of them. The table records approximately 11,000 clones, about 89% of them present only once. Concerning this clone itself: Antigen: not known.

Unmatched junction bases numbered 4, after V lost 0 bases and J lost 9 bases. Looked up from germline, CDR1 is PRHDT and CDR2 is FYEKMQ (reference sequence). This CDR3 has 15 amino acids. The specimen comprised PBMCs, sampled 105 days after intestinal transplantation. This rearrangement joins TRBV13 to TRBJ2-1; the match to TRBD2 covers 11 bases. This sequence was found in a human patient who received an intestinal transplant, so some T cells may come from the graft donor. The CDR3 DNA follows: TGTGCCAGCAGCTTAGGTAGCGGGGGGGCCAGTGAGCAGTTCTTC. Residues: CASSLGSGGASEQFF.